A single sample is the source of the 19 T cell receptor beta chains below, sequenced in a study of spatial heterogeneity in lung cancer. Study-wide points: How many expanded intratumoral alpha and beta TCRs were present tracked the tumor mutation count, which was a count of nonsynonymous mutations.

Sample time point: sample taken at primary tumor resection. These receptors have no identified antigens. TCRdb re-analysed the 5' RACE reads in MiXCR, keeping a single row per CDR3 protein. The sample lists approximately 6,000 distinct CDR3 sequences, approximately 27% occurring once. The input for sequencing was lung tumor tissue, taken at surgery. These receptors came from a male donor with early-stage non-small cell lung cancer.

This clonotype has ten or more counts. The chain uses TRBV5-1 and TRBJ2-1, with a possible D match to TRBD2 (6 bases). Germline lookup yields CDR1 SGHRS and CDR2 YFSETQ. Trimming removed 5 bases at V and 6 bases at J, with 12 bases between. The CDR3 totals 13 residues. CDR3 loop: CASSRASANEQFF. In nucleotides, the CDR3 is TGCGCCAGCAGTCGGGCTAGCGCCAATGAGCAGTTCTTC. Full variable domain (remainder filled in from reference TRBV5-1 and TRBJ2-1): KAGVTQTPRYLIKTRGQQVTLSCSPISGHRSVSWYQQTPGQGLQFLFEYFSETQRNKGNFPGRFSGRQFSNSRSEMNVSTLELGDSALYLCASSRASANEQFFGPGTRLTVL.

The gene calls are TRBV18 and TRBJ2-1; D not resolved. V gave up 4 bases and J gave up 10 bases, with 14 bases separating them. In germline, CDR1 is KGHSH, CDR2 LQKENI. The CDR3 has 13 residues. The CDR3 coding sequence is TGTGCCAGCTCACAACAAGACCTCCGCGAGCAGTTCTTC. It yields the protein CASSQQDLREQFF.

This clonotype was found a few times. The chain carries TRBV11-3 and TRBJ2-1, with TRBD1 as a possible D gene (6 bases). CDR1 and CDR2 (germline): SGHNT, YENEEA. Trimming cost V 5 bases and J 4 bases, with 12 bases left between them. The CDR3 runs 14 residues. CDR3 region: CASSTGQSYNEQFF. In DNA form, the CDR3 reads TGTGCCAGCAGCACAGGACAGAGTTACAATGAGCAGTTCTTC.

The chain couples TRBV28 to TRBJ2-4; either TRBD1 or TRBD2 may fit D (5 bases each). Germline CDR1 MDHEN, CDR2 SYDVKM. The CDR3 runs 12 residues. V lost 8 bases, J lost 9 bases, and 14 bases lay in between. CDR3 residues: CASSRPGTIQYF. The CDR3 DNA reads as TGTGCCAGCTCCCGCCCTGGGACCATTCAGTACTTC.

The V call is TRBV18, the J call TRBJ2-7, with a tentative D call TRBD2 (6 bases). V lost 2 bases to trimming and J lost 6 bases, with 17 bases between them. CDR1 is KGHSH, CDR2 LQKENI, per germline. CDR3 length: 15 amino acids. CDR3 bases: TGTGCCAGCTCACCAGACTTGTTACCGGGGGTCGAGCAGTACTTC. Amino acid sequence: CASSPDLLPGVEQYF.

The CDR3 sequence: CASSQDLLAGSYNEQFF. In nucleotides, the CDR3 is TGTGCCAGCAGCCAAGATCTACTAGCGGGATCATACAATGAGCAGTTCTTC. This sequence joins TRBV3-1 and TRBJ2-1; 10 positions agree with TRBD2. The CDR3 runs to 17 residues. The germline CDR1 and CDR2 sequences are LGHDT and YNNKEL (reference sequence). V lost 0 bases, J lost 4 bases, and 6 bases stayed unmatched.

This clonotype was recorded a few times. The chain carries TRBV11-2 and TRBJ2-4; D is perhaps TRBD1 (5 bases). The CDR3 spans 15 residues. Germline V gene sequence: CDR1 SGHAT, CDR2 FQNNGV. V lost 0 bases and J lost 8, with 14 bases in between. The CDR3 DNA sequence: TGTGCCAGCAGCTTAGATAGGGCAGGGTCGGACATTCAGTACTTC. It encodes CASSLDRAGSDIQYF.

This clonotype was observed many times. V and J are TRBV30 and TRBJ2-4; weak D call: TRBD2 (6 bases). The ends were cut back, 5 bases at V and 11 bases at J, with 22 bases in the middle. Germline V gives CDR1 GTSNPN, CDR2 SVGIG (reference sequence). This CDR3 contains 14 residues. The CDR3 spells CAWSSGTGVGVQYF. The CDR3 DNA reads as TGTGCCTGGTCCTCTGGGACTGGAGTAGGGGTTCAGTACTTC.

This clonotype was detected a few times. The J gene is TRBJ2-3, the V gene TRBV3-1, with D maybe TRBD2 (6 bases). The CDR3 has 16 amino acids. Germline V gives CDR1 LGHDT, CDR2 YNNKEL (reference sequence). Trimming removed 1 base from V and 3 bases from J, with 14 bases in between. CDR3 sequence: CASSQGRGTGTDTQYF. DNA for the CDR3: TGTGCCAGCAGCCAAGGGCGCGGGACTGGAACAGATACGCAGTATTTT.

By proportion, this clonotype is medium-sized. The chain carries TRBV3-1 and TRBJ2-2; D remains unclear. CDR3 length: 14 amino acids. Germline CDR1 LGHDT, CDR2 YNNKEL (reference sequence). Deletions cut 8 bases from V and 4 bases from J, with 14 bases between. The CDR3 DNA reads TGTGCCAGCGGGTACAGTCCATCCACCGGGGAGCTGTTTTTT. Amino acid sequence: CASGYSPSTGELFF.

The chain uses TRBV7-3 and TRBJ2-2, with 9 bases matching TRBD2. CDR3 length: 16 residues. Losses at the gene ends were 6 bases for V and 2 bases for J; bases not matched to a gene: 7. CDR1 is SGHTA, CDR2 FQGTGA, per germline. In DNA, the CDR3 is TGTGCCAGCAGTCCTAGCGGGAACACCAACACCGGGGAGCTGTTTTTT. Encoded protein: CASSPSGNTNTGELFF.

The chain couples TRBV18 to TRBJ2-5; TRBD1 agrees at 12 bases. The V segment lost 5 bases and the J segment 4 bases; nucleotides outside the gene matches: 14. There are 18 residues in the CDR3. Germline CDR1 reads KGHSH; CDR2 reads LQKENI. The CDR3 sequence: CASSTGGPGTGGRETQYF. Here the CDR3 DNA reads TGTGCCAGCTCAACGGGGGGTCCCGGGACAGGGGGCCGAGAGACCCAGTACTTC.

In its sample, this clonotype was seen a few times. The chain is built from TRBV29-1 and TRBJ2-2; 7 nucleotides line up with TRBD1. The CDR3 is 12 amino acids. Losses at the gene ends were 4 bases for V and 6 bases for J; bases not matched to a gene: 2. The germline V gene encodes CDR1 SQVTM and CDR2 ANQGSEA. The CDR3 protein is CSVGQGAGELFF. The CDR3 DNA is TGCAGCGTTGGACAGGGCGCCGGGGAGCTGTTTTTT.

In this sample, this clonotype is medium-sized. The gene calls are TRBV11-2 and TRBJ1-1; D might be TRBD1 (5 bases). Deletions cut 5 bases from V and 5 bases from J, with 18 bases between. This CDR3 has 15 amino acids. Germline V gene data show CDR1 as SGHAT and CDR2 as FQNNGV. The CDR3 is CASSQSPVSGTEAFF. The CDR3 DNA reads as TGTGCCAGCAGCCAATCCCCGGTGTCAGGGACTGAAGCTTTCTTT.

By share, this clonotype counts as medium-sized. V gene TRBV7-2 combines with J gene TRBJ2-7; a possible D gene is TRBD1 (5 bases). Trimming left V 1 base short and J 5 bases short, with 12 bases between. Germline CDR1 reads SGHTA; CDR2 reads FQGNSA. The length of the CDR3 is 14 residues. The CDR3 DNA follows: TGTGCCAGCAGCTTAGAGGGGTCGAAGGACGAGCAGTACTTC. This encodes CASSLEGSKDEQYF.

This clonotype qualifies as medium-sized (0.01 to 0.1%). In DNA form, the CDR3 reads TGTGCCAGCAGGGAGGGCACGAACACTGAAGCTTTCTTT. Protein product: CASREGTNTEAFF. The chain carries TRBV12-3 or TRBV12-4 and TRBJ1-1; D uncertain. The CDR3 extends over 13 amino acids. V was trimmed by 6 bases and J by 1 base, leaving 9 bases between them.

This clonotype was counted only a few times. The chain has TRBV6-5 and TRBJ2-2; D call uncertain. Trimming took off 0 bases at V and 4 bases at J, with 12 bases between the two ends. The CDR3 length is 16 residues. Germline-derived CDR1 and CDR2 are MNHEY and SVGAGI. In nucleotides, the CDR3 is TGTGCCAGCAGTTACTCGTTCTTATTGAGCACCGGGGAGCTGTTTTTT. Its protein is CASSYSFLLSTGELFF.

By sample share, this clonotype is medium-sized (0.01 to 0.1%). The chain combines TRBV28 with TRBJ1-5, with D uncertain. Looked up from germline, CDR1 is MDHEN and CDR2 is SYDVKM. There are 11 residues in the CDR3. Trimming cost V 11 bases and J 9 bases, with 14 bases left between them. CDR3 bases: TGTGCCGGTAGGAAGGTCGGGCCCCAGCATTTT. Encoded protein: CAGRKVGPQHF.

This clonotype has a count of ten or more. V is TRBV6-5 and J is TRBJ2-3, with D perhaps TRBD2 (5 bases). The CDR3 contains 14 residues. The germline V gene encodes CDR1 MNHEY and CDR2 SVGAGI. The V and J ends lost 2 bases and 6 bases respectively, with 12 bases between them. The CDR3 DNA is TGTGCCAGCAGTTACCCGGGGAATGCGGATACGCAGTATTTT. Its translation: CASSYPGNADTQYF.